This TCR beta chain was found in a study of blood T cell repertoires in COVID-19. Study information: Sample material is recorded as cDNA or gDNA derived from T cells, B-cell-depleted T cells, or PBMCs.

This clone has only one observation. Participant-reported clinical history was the basis for cohort assignment. Original processing notes: Amplified reference gene primers provided the basis for estimating nucleated cell counts. The data were produced by immunoSEQ multiplex PCR, yet TCRdb's version contains in-frame clones alone and is incomplete. That table furnishes V, J and clone size, whereas the DNA furnished D and trimming. This sample has approximately 200,000 clones, with nearly 90% found just once. This TCR was sampled from a woman aged 35 to 49 with acute COVID-19. Sequencing was carried out using PBMCs or T cells enriched from blood (not recorded which).

The CDR3 DNA follows: TGCGCCAGCAGCAAAGTGCTCAGGGGTACCGGGGAGCTGTTTTTT. Its protein is CASSKVLRGTGELFF. V usage is TRBV5-1 and J usage is TRBJ2-2; the D gene is possibly TRBD1 (6 bases). V shed 4 bases and J shed 5 bases, with 15 bases lying between them. The CDR3 runs 15 residues. The V gene's germline CDR1 is SGHRS and CDR2 YFSETQ.